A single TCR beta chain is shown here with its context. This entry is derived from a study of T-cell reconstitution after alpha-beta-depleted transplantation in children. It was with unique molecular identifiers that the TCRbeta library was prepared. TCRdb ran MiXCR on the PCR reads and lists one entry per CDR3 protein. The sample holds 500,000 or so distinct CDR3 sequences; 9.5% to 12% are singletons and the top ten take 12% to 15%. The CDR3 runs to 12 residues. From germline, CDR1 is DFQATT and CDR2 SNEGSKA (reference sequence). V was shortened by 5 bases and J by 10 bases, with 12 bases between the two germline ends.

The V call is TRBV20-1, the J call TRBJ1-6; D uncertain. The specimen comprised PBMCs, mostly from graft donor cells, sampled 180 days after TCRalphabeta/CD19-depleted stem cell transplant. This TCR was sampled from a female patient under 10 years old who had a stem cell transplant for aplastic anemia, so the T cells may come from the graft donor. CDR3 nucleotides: TGCAGTGCTGACCGGACCACATCACCCCTCCACTTT. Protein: CSADRTTSPLHF.